This T cell receptor (beta chain) was observed in a study of cytomegalovirus exposure and HLA in healthy donors. About the research overall: Early released data had about 85 million unique TCRs, all coming from HLA-typed donors.

Findings and limits, study-wide: A list of 164 TCR beta chains associated with cytomegalovirus was given. Most TCR sequences were uncommon, yet certain public TCRs appeared in many donors. Later, an analysis showed that TCR beta chains associated with HLA were more clonally expanded than others that were equally common.

The table lists this clone with a count of one. The antigen is not known. PCR amplification relied on 60 Vbeta primers (plus 13 Jbeta primers). Assay: immunoSEQ multiplex PCR; the TCRdb copy retains only in-frame clones and omits some. Of tens of thousands of clones listed, 75% to 85% are singletons. The J segment lost 4 bases and the V segment lost 2 bases, leaving 1 base of the junction unmatched. In germline, CDR1 is SGHTA, CDR2 FQGNSA. The CDR3 loop spans 14 amino acids. The receptor's source is a man aged 45-60 years in good health and CMV-seropositive. The sequenced sample consisted of PBMCs. The V and J genes are TRBV7-2 and TRBJ2-2; 7 nucleotides agree with TRBD1. CDR3 sequence: CASSLQGVTGELFF. The CDR3 nucleotides are TGTGCCAGCAGCTTACAGGGGGTCACCGGGGAGCTGTTTTTT.